This T cell receptor beta chain was observed in a study of beta chain features in type 1 diabetes. On the study more broadly: The number of sorted cells examined across all samples was some 99 million.

As every portion of the isolated RNA was reverse transcribed, the sequencing read expressed TCRB transcripts. TCRdb keeps only in-frame clones here, not all; method: immunoSEQ multiplex PCR. This table has nearly 250,000 clones, about 71% appearing once. This clone occurred a few times. This CDR3 has 18 residues. The V segment lost 5 bases and the J segment 2 bases; nucleotides outside the gene matches: 15. Per germline, CDR1 SGHAT and CDR2 FQNNGV. Isolation of CD4+ naive, central memory, regulatory and stem cell-like memory cells was achieved by sorting via CD45RO/CCR7/CD25/CD127/CD95/CD27. The sequence was collected from a man aged 25 to 40 in good health. Sequencing was performed on naive CD4+ T cells from blood. The chain is built from TRBV11-2 and TRBJ2-3; TRBD2 aligns across 8 bases. The CDR3: CASSLNGIAGTVTDTQYF. DNA for the CDR3: TGTGCCAGCAGCCTAAACGGGATAGCGGGGACCGTCACAGATACGCAGTATTTT.